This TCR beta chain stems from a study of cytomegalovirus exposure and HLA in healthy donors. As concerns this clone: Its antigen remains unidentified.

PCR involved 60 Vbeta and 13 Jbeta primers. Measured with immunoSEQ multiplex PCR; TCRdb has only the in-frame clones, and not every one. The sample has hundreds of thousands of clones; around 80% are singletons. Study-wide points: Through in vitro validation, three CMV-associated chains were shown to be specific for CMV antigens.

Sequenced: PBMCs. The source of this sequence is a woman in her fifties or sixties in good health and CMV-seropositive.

DNA for the CDR3: TGTGCCAGCAGTTACGGGACTAGCGGATACAATGAGCAGTTCTTC. Its protein is CASSYGTSGYNEQFF. The chain combines TRBV6-6 with TRBJ2-1; 11 positions match TRBD2. Per germline, CDR1 MNHNY and CDR2 SVGAGI (reference sequence). The CDR3 runs 15 residues. V shed 2 bases and J 4 bases; nucleotides not matched to a gene: 1.